The clone carrying this T cell receptor (beta chain) came up a few times. The V and J ends lost 0 bases and 1 base respectively, with 15 bases between them. The CDR3 is 18 amino acids. Per germline, CDR1 MNHEY and CDR2 SVGAGI. The sample comes from a study of blood T cells in healthy people across ages. For the study at large: Template switching retrieved approximately one barcoded beta molecule for each two T cells.

Next came a second PCR, run for 7 to 11 cycles, which used a sample-barcoded 5' primer along with a J-beta primer mix. A single record per CDR3 protein comes from TCRdb applying MiXCR to the 5' RACE reads. The table records 750,000 to 950,000 distinct CDR3 sequences, around 24% of them present only once. PBMCs numbering at least 7 million were isolated per sample. This same sample was also taken into another study, of T cells of mothers and their children.

The genes are TRBV6-5 and TRBJ1-4; no clear D. This TCR was recovered from a boy younger than 18 in good health. The sequenced sample was blood. CDR3 in DNA: TGTGCCAGCAGTTACTCTGGGGTGGGGAGACAAACTAATGAAAAACTGTTTTTT. Amino acids: CASSYSGVGRQTNEKLFF.